This TCR beta chain emerged from a study of shared clonotypes between healthy human individuals. This table comes from immunoSEQ multiplex PCR, and its TCRdb copy is limited to in-frame clones, with some not included. Of about 1 million clones listed, around three quarters are singletons. This CDR3 has 13 residues. Germline loops: CDR1 MNHNS, CDR2 SASEGT. The V and J ends lost 2 bases and 8 bases respectively, with 9 bases between them. Study results and limitations: Shared clonotypes: approximately 5.3% naive CD4, approximately 3.4% naive CD8, less than 2.5% memory CD4, under 0.5% memory CD8.

For this clone: What it recognizes is unknown. The same CDR3 arises from other DNA sequences in this sample as well.

V and J are TRBV6-1 and TRBJ1-4; D is perhaps TRBD1 (5 bases). The receptor comes from a man younger than 30 in good health. Some clones in this sample may be carry-over from other donors' samples. The material sequenced was memory CD4+ T cells from PBMCs. Stated subset: CD45RA-negative fraction. The CDR3 DNA follows: TGTGCCAGCAGTGAACAGGGTGGAGAAAAACTGTTTTTT. Translating it yields CASSEQGGEKLFF.